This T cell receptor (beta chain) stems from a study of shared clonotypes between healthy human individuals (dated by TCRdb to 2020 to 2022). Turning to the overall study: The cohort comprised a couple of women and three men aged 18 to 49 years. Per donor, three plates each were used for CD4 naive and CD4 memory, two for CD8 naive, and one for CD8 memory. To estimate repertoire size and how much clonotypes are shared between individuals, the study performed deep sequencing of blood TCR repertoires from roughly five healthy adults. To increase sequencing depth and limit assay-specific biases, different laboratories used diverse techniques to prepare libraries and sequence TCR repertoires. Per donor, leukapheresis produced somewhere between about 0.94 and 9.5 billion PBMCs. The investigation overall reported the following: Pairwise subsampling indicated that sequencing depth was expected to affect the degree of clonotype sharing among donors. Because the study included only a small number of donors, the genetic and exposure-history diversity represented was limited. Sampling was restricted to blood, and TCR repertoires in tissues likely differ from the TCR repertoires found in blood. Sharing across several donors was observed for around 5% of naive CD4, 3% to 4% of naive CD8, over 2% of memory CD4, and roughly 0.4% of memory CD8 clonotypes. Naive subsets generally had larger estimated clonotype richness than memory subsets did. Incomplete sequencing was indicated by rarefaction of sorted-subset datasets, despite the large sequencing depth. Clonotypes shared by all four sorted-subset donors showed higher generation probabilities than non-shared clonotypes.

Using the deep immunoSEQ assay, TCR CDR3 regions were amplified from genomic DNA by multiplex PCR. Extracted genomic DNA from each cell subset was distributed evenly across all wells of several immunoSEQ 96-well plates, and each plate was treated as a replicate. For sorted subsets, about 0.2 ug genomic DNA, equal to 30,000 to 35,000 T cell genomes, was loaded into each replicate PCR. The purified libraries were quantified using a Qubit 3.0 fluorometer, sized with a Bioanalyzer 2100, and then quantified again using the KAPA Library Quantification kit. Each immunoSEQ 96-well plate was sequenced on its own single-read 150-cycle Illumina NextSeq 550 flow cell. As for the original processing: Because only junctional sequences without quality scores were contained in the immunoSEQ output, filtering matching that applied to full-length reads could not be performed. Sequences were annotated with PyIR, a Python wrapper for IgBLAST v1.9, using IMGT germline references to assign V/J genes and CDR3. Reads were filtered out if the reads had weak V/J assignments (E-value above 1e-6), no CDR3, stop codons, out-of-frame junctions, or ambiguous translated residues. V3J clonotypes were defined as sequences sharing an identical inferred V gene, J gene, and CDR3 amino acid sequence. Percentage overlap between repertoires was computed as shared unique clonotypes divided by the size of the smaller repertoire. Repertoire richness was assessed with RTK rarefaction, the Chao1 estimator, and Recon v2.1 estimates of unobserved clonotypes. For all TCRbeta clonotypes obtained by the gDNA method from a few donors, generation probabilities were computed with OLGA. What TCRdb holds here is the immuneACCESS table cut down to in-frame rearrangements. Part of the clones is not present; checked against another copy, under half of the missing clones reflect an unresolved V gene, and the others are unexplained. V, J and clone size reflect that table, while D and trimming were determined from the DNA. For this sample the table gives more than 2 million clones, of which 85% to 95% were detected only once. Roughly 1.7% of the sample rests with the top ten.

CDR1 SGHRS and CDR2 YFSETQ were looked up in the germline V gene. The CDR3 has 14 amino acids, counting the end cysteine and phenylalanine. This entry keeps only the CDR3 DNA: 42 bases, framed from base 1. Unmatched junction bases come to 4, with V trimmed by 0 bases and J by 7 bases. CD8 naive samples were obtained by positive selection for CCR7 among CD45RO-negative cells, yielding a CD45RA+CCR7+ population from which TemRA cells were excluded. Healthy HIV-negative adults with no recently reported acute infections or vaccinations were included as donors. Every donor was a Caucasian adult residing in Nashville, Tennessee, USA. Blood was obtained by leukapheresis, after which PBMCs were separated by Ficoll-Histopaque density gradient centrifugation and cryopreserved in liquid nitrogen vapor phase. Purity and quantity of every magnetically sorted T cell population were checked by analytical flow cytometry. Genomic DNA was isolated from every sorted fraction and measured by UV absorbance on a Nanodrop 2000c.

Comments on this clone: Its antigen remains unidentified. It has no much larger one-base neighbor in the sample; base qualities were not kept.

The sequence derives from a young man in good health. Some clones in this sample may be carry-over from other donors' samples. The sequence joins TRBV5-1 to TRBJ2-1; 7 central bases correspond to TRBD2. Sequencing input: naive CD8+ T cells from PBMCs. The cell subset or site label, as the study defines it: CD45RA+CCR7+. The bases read TGCGCCAGCAGCTTGGGGACTAGTTGGAATGAGCAGTTCTTC. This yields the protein CASSLGTSWNEQFF.